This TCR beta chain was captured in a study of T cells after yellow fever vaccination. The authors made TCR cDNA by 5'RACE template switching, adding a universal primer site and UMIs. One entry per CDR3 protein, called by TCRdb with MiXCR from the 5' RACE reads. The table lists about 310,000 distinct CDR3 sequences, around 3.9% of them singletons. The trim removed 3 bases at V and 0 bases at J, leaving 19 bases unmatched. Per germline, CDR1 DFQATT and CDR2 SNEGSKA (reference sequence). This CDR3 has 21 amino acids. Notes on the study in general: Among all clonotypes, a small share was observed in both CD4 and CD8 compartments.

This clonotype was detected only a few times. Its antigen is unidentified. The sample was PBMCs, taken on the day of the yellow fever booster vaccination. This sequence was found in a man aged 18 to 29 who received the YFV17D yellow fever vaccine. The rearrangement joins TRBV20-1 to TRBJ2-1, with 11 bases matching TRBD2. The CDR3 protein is CSARYFSRLAGGSSSYNEQFF. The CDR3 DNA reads TGCAGTGCTAGGTATTTCAGTCGGCTAGCGGGGGGCTCGAGCTCCTACAATGAGCAGTTCTTC.